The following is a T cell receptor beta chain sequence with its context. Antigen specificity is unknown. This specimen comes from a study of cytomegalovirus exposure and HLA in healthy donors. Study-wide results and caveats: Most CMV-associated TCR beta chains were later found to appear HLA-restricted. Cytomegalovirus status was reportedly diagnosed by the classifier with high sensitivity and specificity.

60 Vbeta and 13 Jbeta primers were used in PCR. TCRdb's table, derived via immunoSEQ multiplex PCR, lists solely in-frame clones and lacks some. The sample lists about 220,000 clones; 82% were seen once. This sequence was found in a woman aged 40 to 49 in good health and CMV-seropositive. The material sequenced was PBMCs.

CDR3 nucleotides: TGTGCCAGCAGCTCGGCTAGCGGAAATTACGAGCAGTACTTC. This gives the protein CASSSASGNYEQYF. The chain couples TRBV11-3 to TRBJ2-7; 7 bases fit TRBD2. V trimming: 4 bases; J trimming: 4 bases; junction bases outside the gene matches: 7. The CDR3 runs to 14 residues. The germline V gene has CDR1 SGHNT and CDR2 YENEEA.